This TCR beta chain was documented in a study of blood T cell repertoires in COVID-19. Profiled with immunoSEQ multiplex PCR; TCRdb holds only in-frame clones, not every one. The sample yields some 350,000 clones, around 83% seen once. The sequence derives from a man between 25 and 39 years old with active or convalescent COVID-19. The specimen sequenced was peripheral blood.

The CDR3 DNA reads TGTGCCAGTAGTATAGATCGATTCCGGGACAGGGCGATTGGCTACACCTTC. Protein: CASSIDRFRDRAIGYTF. The genes are TRBV19 and TRBJ1-2, with 9 bases lining up with TRBD1. The CDR3 loop spans 17 amino acids. J gave up 7 bases and V 0 bases, and 12 bases lay outside the gene matches. Germline V gene sequence: CDR1 LNHDA, CDR2 SQIVND (reference sequence).